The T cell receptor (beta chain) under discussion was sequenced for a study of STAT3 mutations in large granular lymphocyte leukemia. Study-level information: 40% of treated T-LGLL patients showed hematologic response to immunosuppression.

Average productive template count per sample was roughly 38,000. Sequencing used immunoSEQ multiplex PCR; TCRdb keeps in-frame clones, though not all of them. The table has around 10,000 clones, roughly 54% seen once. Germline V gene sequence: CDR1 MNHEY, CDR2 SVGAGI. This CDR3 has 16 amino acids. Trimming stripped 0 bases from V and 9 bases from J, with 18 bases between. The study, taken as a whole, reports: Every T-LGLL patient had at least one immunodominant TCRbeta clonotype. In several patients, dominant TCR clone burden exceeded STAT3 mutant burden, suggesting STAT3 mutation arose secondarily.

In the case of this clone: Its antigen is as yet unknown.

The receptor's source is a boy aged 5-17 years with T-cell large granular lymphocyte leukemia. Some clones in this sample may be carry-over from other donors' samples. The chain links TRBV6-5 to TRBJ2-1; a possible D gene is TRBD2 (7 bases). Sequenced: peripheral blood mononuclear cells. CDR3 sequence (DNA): TGTGCCAGCAGTTACTCAACCCGGGGGGCTTCGGGTGAGCAGTTCTTC. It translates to CASSYSTRGASGEQFF.